Sequencing of this T cell receptor (beta chain) was carried out in a study of T cells in women clearing cervical HPV infection. The study, taken as a whole, reports: Timing of associations relative to infection is unclear; T-cell subsets were not isolated.

Germline CDR1 reads SEHNR; CDR2 reads FQNEAQ (reference sequence). V lost 4 bases, J lost 6 bases, and 6 bases stayed unmatched. This CDR3 has 14 amino acids. Concerning this clone itself: Its antigen is currently unknown. The read finishes 3 residues shy of the CDR3 end, and the germline J gene is used to complete it.

The repertoire was sequenced with immunoSEQ multiplex PCR; TCRdb's copy has only in-frame clones and lacks some. The table gives more than 30,000 clones; the top ten clones make up approximately 3.7% of it. All donors had a single incident cervical HPV16 infection, not prevalent. The origin of this receptor is a woman between 18 and 69 years old with a cervical HPV16 infection that either progressed to CIN3+ or cleared (not recorded which). The sample consisted of blood buffy coat. The chain uses TRBV7-9 and TRBJ1-2; 9 bases fit TRBD1. CDR3 protein: CASSYLQGADGYTF. The covered CDR3 bases are TGTGCCAGCAGCTACCTACAGGGGGCAGATGGC. Full variable domain (rest looked up from reference TRBV7-9 and TRBJ1-2): DTGVSQNPRHKITKRGQNVTFRCDPISEHNRLYWYRQTLGQGPEFLTYFQNEAQLEKSRLLSDRFSAERPKGSFSTLEIQRTEQGDSAMYLCASSYLQGADGYTFGSGTRLTVV.